The rows below give T cell receptor beta chains drawn from one sample of a study of cytomegalovirus exposure and HLA in healthy donors. The data were produced by immunoSEQ multiplex PCR, yet TCRdb's version contains in-frame clones alone and is incomplete. The repertoire consists of 150,000 to 200,000 clones, with roughly 84% occurring once and the leading ten covering about 0.23%. Sequencing input: PBMCs. The source of these receptors is a girl under two years old in good health and CMV-seronegative. CDR3s include the opening cysteine and the closing phenylalanine or tryptophan. D genes are given only for firm matches. For some rows the clone size is stated as once, few or many, or as a class when expanded; others skip it.

size	D	V	J	DNA	CDR3
few	TRBD2	TRBV5-1	TRBJ2-1	TGCGCCAGCGGGGGCTATAGCGGGAGTGGGCTATACAATGAGCAGTTCTTC	CASGGYSGSGLYNEQFF
.	.	TRBV11-2	TRBJ1-1	TGTGCCAGCAGCTTCGTGGGGGCGAACACTGAAGCTTTCTTT	CASSFVGANTEAFF
once	.	TRBV7-9	TRBJ2-6	TGTGCCAGCAGCTTCCCGTCTGGGGCCAACGTCCTGACTTTC	CASSFPSGANVLTF
.	.	TRBV19	TRBJ2-1	TGTGCCAGTAAGAAGGGGGCGGAGGGCAATGAGCAGTTCTTC	CASKKGAEGNEQFF
.	TRBD1	TRBV15	TRBJ1-1	TGTGCCACCAGCGGGACGGAGGGGGCGGGAGAAGCTTTCTTT	CATSGTEGAGEAFF
.	TRBD2	TRBV4-2	TRBJ2-3	TGTGCCAGCAGCCCGGCGAGCGGGAGAGGAAATACGCAGTATTTT	CASSPASGRGNTQYF
.	TRBD1	TRBV2	TRBJ1-4	TGTGCCAGCCGGGGACAGCCTAATGAAAAACTGTTTTTT	CASRGQPNEKLFF
few	TRBD2	TRBV2	TRBJ2-7	TGTGCCAGCAGTGGTAGACTAGCGGGAGAGGACGAGCAGTACTTC	CASSGRLAGEDEQYF
.	TRBD2	TRBV11-2	TRBJ2-7	TGTGCCAGCAGCTCCGGTGCGGGGGTTGACGAGCAGTACTTC	CASSSGAGVDEQYF
once	.	TRBV7-3	TRBJ2-3	TGTGCCAGCAGCTTAAACTCGGTGGATACGCAGTATTTT	CASSLNSVDTQYF
.	TRBD1	TRBV5-1	TRBJ1-6	TGCGCCAGCAGCTCGGGACAGTATAATTCACCCCTCCACTTT	CASSSGQYNSPLHF
.	.	TRBV7-7	TRBJ2-1	TGTGCCAGCAGCCCACTAGAGCATGCGAAAGCCAGACACAATGAGCAGTTCTTC	CASSPLEHAKARHNEQFF
.	TRBD2	TRBV4-2	TRBJ2-7	TGTGCCAGCAGCCAAGATCTTGATCCACTAGCGGGGGGCCATACCTACGAGCAGTACTTC	CASSQDLDPLAGGHTYEQYF